What follows are 18 T cell receptor beta chains derived from one specimen sequenced in a study of cytomegalovirus exposure and HLA in healthy donors. The study ran its PCR with 60 Vbeta and 13 Jbeta primers. The table came from immunoSEQ multiplex PCR; TCRdb's copy has only in-frame clones and leaves some out. The sample has 150,000 to 200,000 clones; under 70% are singletons. Sample: PBMCs. Receptors were obtained from a woman aged 40 to 50 in good health and CMV-seropositive.

V gene TRBV7-9 combines with J gene TRBJ2-5, with TRBD2 matching 14 bases. From germline, CDR1 is SEHNR and CDR2 FQNEAQ (reference sequence). The CDR3 spans 15 residues. The ends lost 5 bases at V and 8 bases at J; junction bases unmatched: 7. This chain's CDR3 is CASSASGTSGSTQYF. The CDR3 DNA reads as TGTGCCAGCAGCGCCTCCGGGACTAGCGGGAGCACCCAGTACTTC. The full variable domain, in which reference TRBV7-9 and TRBJ2-5 provide the parts outside the CDR3, is DTGVSQNPRHKITKRGQNVTFRCDPISEHNRLYWYRQTLGQGPEFLTYFQNEAQLEKSRLLSDRFSAERPKGSFSTLEIQRTEQGDSAMYLCASSASGTSGSTQYFGPGTRLLVL.

V gene TRBV5-1 combines with J gene TRBJ2-7; TRBD1 aligns across 7 bases. The CDR3 has 14 amino acids. V dropped 3 bases and J dropped 2; count of bases not matched to a gene: 5. CDR1 and CDR2 from the germline V gene are SGHRS and YFSETQ. The CDR3 region is CASSWTQGAYEQYF. CDR3 nucleotides: TGCGCCAGCAGCTGGACCCAGGGGGCCTACGAGCAGTACTTC.

The V call is TRBV10-3, the J call TRBJ2-2; TRBD2 aligns across 10 bases. Germline CDR1 and CDR2: ENHRY and SYGVKD. Unmatched junction bases numbered 6, after V lost 3 bases and J lost 2 bases. This CDR3 spans 17 amino acids. The chain's CDR3 is CAISEGSGGINTGELFF. The CDR3 DNA reads TGTGCCATCAGTGAAGGTAGCGGGGGGATAAACACCGGGGAGCTGTTTTTT.

For the CDR3, the DNA is TGTGCCAGCAGCAGGGACAGGGGGCGGGGAGAGACCCAGTACTTC. This gives the protein CASSRDRGRGETQYF. The V call is TRBV4-2, the J call TRBJ2-5; 12 nucleotides align to TRBD1. CDR3 size: 15 residues. After removal of 5 bases from V and 4 bases from J, the junction contained 5 bases not matched to a gene. Germline CDR1 is LGHNA and CDR2 is YNFKEQ.

The chain employs TRBV18 and TRBJ1-2; 8 positions agree with TRBD1. The CDR3 is 15 residues long. The V gene's germline CDR1 is KGHSH and CDR2 LQKENI. Germline trimming cut 3 bases from V and 4 bases from J; bases unmatched to any gene: 7. The CDR3 DNA follows: TGTGCCAGCTCACCGGGACAGGCGGATGCCTATGGCTACACCTTC. This sequence encodes CASSPGQADAYGYTF.

The rearrangement links TRBV12-5 to TRBJ1-2; a weak D match, TRBD1 (5 bases). CDR1 LGHNT and CDR2 FRNRAP come from the germline V gene. V lost 5 bases and J 10 bases, leaving 14 bases between the germline ends. The CDR3 sequence is 12 residues long. The CDR3 DNA follows: TGTGCTAGTGGTAGCGACAGAAGGGTCTACACCTTC. This translates into CASGSDRRVYTF.

The rearrangement joins TRBV27 to TRBJ1-1, with D possibly matching TRBD1 (5 bases). The CDR3 covers 14 residues. Trimming left V 3 bases short and J 5 bases short, with 13 bases between. Germline-derived CDR1 and CDR2 are MNHEY and SMNVEV (reference sequence). In nucleotides, the CDR3 is TGTGCCAGCAGTTTTGACAGCGGGGGGACTGAAGCTTTCTTT. This encodes CASSFDSGGTEAFF.

The chain links TRBV5-4 to TRBJ1-1; D remains unclear. There are 17 residues in the CDR3. Germline V gives CDR1 SGHNT, CDR2 YYREEE (reference sequence). Trimming took 4 bases from V and 1 from J, leaving 20 bases between them. Here the CDR3 reads CASSPEGGVRTNTEAFF. The CDR3 nucleotides are TGTGCCAGCAGCCCCGAGGGTGGAGTACGGACGAACACTGAAGCTTTCTTT.

CDR3 in amino acids: CASNPQEGAQYF. CDR3 coding DNA: TGTGCCAGCAACCCCCAGGAAGGGGCCCAGTACTTC. The chain combines TRBV7-8 with TRBJ2-5; a weak D match, TRBD1 (5 bases). The CDR3 runs to 12 residues. Germline values: CDR1 SGHVS, CDR2 FQNEAQ. V shed 7 bases and J shed 9 bases, with 15 bases lying between them.

The chain couples TRBV4-3 to TRBJ1-2; the D is unclear. The V end was cut by 0 bases, the J end by 4 bases, with 18 bases between. CDR1 LGHNA and CDR2 YSLEER come from the germline V gene. CDR3 length: 17 residues. The CDR3 bases are TGCGCCAGCAGCCAAGAAGTTGACGGCGGATCTTTCTATGGCTACACCTTC. Translated: CASSQEVDGGSFYGYTF.

The rearrangement uses TRBV11-1 and TRBJ2-1, with TRBD1 matching over 9 bases. CDR1 is SGHAT and CDR2 is FQDESV in the germline V gene (reference sequence). The CDR3 extends over 16 amino acids. V gave up 5 bases and J gave up 7 bases; unmatched junction bases: 12. This chain's CDR3 is CASSPPGQGRGNEQFF. CDR3 in DNA: TGTGCCAGCAGCCCCCCGGGACAGGGCCGGGGGAATGAGCAGTTCTTC.

This clone was found a few times. The J gene is TRBJ2-7, the V gene TRBV5-1; 9 bases agree with TRBD1. J lost 1 base, V lost 4 bases, and 6 bases had no gene match. Per germline, CDR1 SGHRS and CDR2 YFSETQ. The CDR3 has 15 amino acids. CDR3 residues: CASSPSGTGSYEQYF. CDR3 coding DNA: TGCGCCAGCAGCCCTTCCGGGACAGGGTCCTACGAGCAGTACTTC. Combining the CDR3 with reference TRBV5-1 and TRBJ2-7 gives the whole variable domain KAGVTQTPRYLIKTRGQQVTLSCSPISGHRSVSWYQQTPGQGLQFLFEYFSETQRNKGNFPGRFSGRQFSNSRSEMNVSTLELGDSALYLCASSPSGTGSYEQYFGPGTRLTVT.

The rearrangement joins TRBV11-2 to TRBJ2-7, with 11 bases identical to TRBD1. This CDR3 contains 14 residues. The V gene end was trimmed by 4 bases and the J gene end by 4 bases; junction bases not matched to a gene: 3. Germline V gene data show CDR1 as SGHAT and CDR2 as FQNNGV. The CDR3 sequence: CASSSGTGGYEQYF. The CDR3, as DNA: TGTGCCAGCAGCTCCGGGACAGGGGGATACGAGCAGTACTTC.

The sample holds a few counts of this clone. The V gene is TRBV9, the J gene TRBJ2-2, with 8 bases that match TRBD2. V trimming: 4 bases; J trimming: 1 base; junction bases outside the gene matches: 0. Germline CDR1 SGDLS, CDR2 YYNGEE. The CDR3 is 14 amino acids. In DNA form, the CDR3 reads TGTGCCAGCAGCCGGGAGGGGAACACCGGGGAGCTGTTTTTT. It yields the protein CASSREGNTGELFF.

This chain uses TRBV5-1 with TRBJ1-1; D uncertain. This CDR3 region has 14 residues. The germline V gene has CDR1 SGHRS and CDR2 YFSETQ. The V end was cut by 1 base, the J end by 0 bases, with 7 bases between. In DNA, the CDR3 is TGCGCCAGCAGCTTGTCCCAGTTGAACACTGAAGCTTTCTTT. Amino acids: CASSLSQLNTEAFF.

Only a few counts were recorded for this clone. This chain links TRBV4-1 with TRBJ1-1; 8 nucleotides line up with TRBD1. Trimming took 4 bases from V and 6 from J; bases not matched to a gene: 13. Looked up from germline, CDR1 is MGHRA and CDR2 is YSYEKL. The CDR3 consists of 16 residues. The CDR3 loop is CASSPILGQGFSEAFF. CDR3 coding DNA: TGCGCCAGCAGCCCGATTCTCGGACAGGGCTTCTCTGAAGCTTTCTTT.

This chain joins TRBV6-6 and TRBJ2-7; 9 bases match TRBD2. There are 15 residues in the CDR3. The junction had 10 bases not matched to a gene; V was cut back by 7 bases and J by 3 bases. Looked up from germline, CDR1 is MNHNY and CDR2 is SVGAGI (reference sequence). CDR3 sequence: CASTSGAPSLYEQYF. In DNA, the CDR3 is TGTGCCAGCACTAGCGGGGCCCCTTCACTCTACGAGCAGTACTTC.

This clone was counted only a few times. The rearrangement uses TRBV9 and TRBJ2-2; TRBD2 agrees at 7 bases. There are 14 residues in the CDR3. Germline V gene data show CDR1 as SGDLS and CDR2 as YYNGEE. Trimming took 7 bases from V and 2 from J; bases not matched to a gene: 5. The CDR3 reads CASQSGVNTGELFF. The CDR3 nucleotides read TGTGCCAGCCAGAGCGGGGTTAACACCGGGGAGCTGTTTTTT.